The T cell receptor beta chain under discussion was sequenced for a study of shared clonotypes between healthy human individuals. This clone came up once. Its specificity is unknown. Replicate PCRs run on sorted subsets employed about 220 ng DNA, approximately 30,000 T cell genomes. The repertoire was sequenced with immunoSEQ multiplex PCR; TCRdb's copy has only in-frame clones and lacks some. The sample lists about 360,000 clones; 73% were seen once. Overall study findings and caveats: Some naive CD4 clonotypes, 4.5% to 5.5%, turned up in common across a handful of donors. An effect of sequencing depth on clonotype sharing among donors was expected.

The CDR3 contains 16 residues. In germline, CDR1 is MNHNY, CDR2 SVGAGI (reference sequence). The V and J ends lost 0 bases and 4 bases, in that order; junction bases with no gene match: 4. Splitting the CD4+ cells yielded a CD45RA+ naive subset and a CD45RA-negative memory subset. The sequence was obtained from a man aged 25 to 40 in good health. The sample consisted of memory CD4+ T cells sorted from blood. The subset is: CD45RA-negative fraction. This sequence joins TRBV6-6 and TRBJ2-3; 10 bases agree with TRBD2. The CDR3 here is CASSYSSGRASDTQYF. DNA for the CDR3: TGTGCCAGCAGTTACTCGAGCGGGAGGGCTTCAGATACGCAGTATTTT.